The rows below give T cell receptor beta chains drawn from one sample of a study of chemoradiotherapy in HPV16-positive cancers. The data were produced by immunoSEQ multiplex PCR, yet TCRdb's version contains in-frame clones alone and is incomplete. In the table there are approximately 9,000 clones, about 88% of which are singletons. The input for sequencing was blood, taken from a patient who underwent chemoradiotherapy. The receptor source for this set is a human donor with HPV-associated anogenital cancer. Each CDR3 is given with its conserved first and last residue. A D gene is named only where the DNA matches it firmly. Clone size is shown for a subset of rows, as once, few, many or a class of expanded clone.

J | size | D | V | CDR3 | DNA
TRBJ2-2 | - | - | TRBV9 | CASSVRGDEDTGELFF | TGTGCCAGCAGCGTAAGAGGGGATGAGGACACCGGGGAGCTGTTTTTT
TRBJ1-3 | - | - | TRBV7-6 | CASSLAPGGTGNTIYF | TGTGCCAGCAGCTTAGCCCCGGGGGGCACTGGAAACACCATATATTTT
TRBJ2-2 | - | - | TRBV2 | CASSDYSGELFF | TGTGCCAGCAGTGATTATAGCGGGGAGCTGTTTTTT
TRBJ2-3 | - | - | TRBV15 | CATSRDISDTQYF | TGTGCCACCAGCAGGGATATTTCGGATACGCAGTATTTT
TRBJ2-3 | - | TRBD2 | TRBV5-4 | CASKTRSGRGADTQYF | TGTGCCAGCAAAACAAGGAGCGGGAGAGGGGCAGATACGCAGTATTTT
TRBJ2-5 | - | - | TRBV19 | CASSINQEVETQYF | TGTGCCAGTAGTATAAATCAGGAGGTAGAGACCCAGTACTTC
TRBJ2-7 | - | TRBD1 | TRBV6-5 | CASRKAGGGQYF | TGTGCCAGCAGGAAAGCAGGGGGCGGGCAGTACTTC
TRBJ2-5 | - | TRBD2 | TRBV7-2 | CASSPNRASSGKETQYF | TGTGCCAGCAGCCCCAATAGGGCGTCTAGCGGGAAAGAGACCCAGTACTTC
TRBJ2-7 | - | TRBD1 | TRBV7-9 | CASSLPGTGDEQYF | TGTGCCAGCAGCCTACCCGGGACAGGGGACGAGCAGTACTTC
TRBJ1-6 | - | TRBD1 | TRBV19 | CASGQVGYNSPLHF | TGTGCCAGCGGACAGGTCGGCTATAATTCACCCCTCCACTTT
TRBJ2-3 | - | TRBD2 | TRBV11-2 | CASSLGAGGTADTQYF | TGTGCCAGCAGCTTAGGGGCGGGAGGGACCGCAGATACGCAGTATTTT
TRBJ1-2 | once | - | TRBV6-1 | CASSEGTVGYGYTF | TGTGCCAGCAGTGAGGGGACGGTAGGGTATGGCTACACCTTC
TRBJ1-4 | - | - | TRBV4-2 | CASSQAERGRGEKLFF | TGTGCCAGCAGCCAAGCTGAAAGGGGAAGGGGTGAAAAACTGTTTTTT
TRBJ2-3 | - | - | TRBV7-2 | CASSLNRPQGTQYF | TGTGCCAGCAGCTTAAACAGACCGCAAGGTACGCAGTATTTT
TRBJ1-2 | - | - | TRBV6-5 | CASSYSPRVYGYTF | TGTGCCAGCAGTTACTCCCCCAGGGTCTATGGCTACACCTTC
TRBJ1-2 | - | - | TRBV5-8 | CASSERVGSFYGYTF | TGTGCCAGCAGCGAGAGAGTGGGTTCCTTCTATGGCTACACCTTC
TRBJ1-5 | - | TRBD1 | TRBV19 | CASSEGTGGSDQPQHF | TGTGCCAGTAGCGAGGGGACAGGGGGGTCGGATCAGCCCCAGCATTTT
TRBJ2-5 | - | TRBD2 | TRBV29-1 | CSVEWLAGLETQYF | TGCAGCGTTGAATGGCTAGCGGGATTAGAGACCCAGTACTTC
TRBJ1-2 | - | - | TRBV14 | CASSQGGEHGYTF | TGTGCCAGCAGCCAAGGGGGGGAACATGGCTACACCTTC
TRBJ2-7 | - | TRBD2 | TRBV11-1 | CASSPSRDYYGEQYF | TGTGCCAGCAGCCCCTCCCGGGACTATTATGGGGAGCAGTACTTC
TRBJ2-7 | - | - | TRBV7-8 | CASSLVTDTYEQYF | TGTGCCAGCAGCTTAGTAACCGATACCTACGAGCAGTACTTC
TRBJ2-3 | few | TRBD2 | TRBV2 | CASSVVGLAGITDTQYF | TGTGCCAGCAGTGTGGTGGGACTAGCGGGAATCACAGATACGCAGTATTTT
TRBJ2-3 | - | - | TRBV10-3 | CAITPGPSSDTQYF | TGTGCCATCACCCCCGGGCCGAGCTCAGATACGCAGTATTTT
TRBJ2-3 | - | TRBD2 | TRBV10-3 | CAIRSGGGEDTQYF | TGTGCCATCAGATCGGGCGGGGGGGAAGATACGCAGTATTTT
TRBJ2-4 | - | - | TRBV29-1 | CSVRTGVAKNIQYF | TGCAGCGTTCGGACTGGTGTTGCCAAAAACATTCAGTACTTC
TRBJ2-7 | - | - | TRBV5-1 | CASSLASGTPYEQYF | TGCGCCAGCAGCTTGGCCTCCGGGACGCCTTACGAGCAGTACTTC
TRBJ2-2 | - | - | TRBV19 | CASWTANTGELFF | TGTGCCAGCTGGACAGCGAACACCGGGGAGCTGTTTTTT
TRBJ1-1 | - | - | TRBV20-1 | CSYISVTEAFF | TGCAGTTATATATCGGTCACTGAAGCTTTCTTT
TRBJ1-4 | once | - | TRBV11-2 | CASSFRGVNEKLFF | TGTGCCAGCAGCTTTCGGGGGGTTAATGAAAAACTGTTTTTT